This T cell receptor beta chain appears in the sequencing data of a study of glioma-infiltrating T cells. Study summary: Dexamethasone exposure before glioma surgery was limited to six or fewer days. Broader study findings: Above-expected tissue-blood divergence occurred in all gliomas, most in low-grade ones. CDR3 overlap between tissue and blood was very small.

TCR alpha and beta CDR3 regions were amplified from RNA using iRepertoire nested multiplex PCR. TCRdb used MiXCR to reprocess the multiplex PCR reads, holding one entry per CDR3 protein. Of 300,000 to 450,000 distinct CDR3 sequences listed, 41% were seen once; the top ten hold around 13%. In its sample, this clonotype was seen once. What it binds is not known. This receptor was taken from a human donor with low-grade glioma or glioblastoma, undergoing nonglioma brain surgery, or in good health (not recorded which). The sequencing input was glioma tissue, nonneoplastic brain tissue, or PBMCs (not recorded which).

CDR3 sequence: CASSQDLGRGPTGELFF. The CDR3 bases are TGTGCCAGCAGCCAAGATTTGGGCAGGGGGCCTACCGGGGAGCTGTTTTTT. The chain joins TRBV3-1 to TRBJ2-2; 8 bases agree with TRBD1. Trimming at V came to 0 bases and at J to 5 bases, leaving 8 bases not matched to a gene. Germline CDR1 LGHDT, CDR2 YNNKEL (reference sequence). The CDR3 consists of 17 residues.